This TCR beta chain stems from a study of vaccination and CD4 T cells after COVID-19. Study information: Cultures acting as controls obtained a CEFX pool, an HIV-1 Nef pool, or no peptide.

Documented treatment: roughly 11-day PBMC culture with coronavirus spike peptide pools or control peptides (ViraFEST assay). The Oncomine TCR Beta short-read assay was what sequenced the DNA obtained from cultured CD4+ T cells. Using its own MiXCR run on the PCR reads, TCRdb lists one record per CDR3 protein. The sample yields around 18,000 distinct CDR3 sequences, approximately 50% seen once. V was trimmed by 3 bases and J by 2 bases, leaving 17 bases between them. The CDR3 runs to 17 residues. The germline V gene has CDR1 LNHDA and CDR2 SQIVND (reference sequence). As to this clonotype: Antigen specificity is unknown.

The specimen was CD4+ T cells from blood, cultured in vitro, collected before SARS-CoV-2 vaccination. The chain joins TRBV19 to TRBJ1-5; TRBD1 is a possible D gene (5 bases). This TCR was sampled from a human donor who had recovered from COVID-19. CDR3 nucleotides: TGTGCCAGTAGTATCGGGGGAGGGGCCTCTGGCAATCAGCCCCAGCATTTT. Translation gives CASSIGGGASGNQPQHF.